This T cell receptor (beta chain) stems from a study of T-cell memory formation after mild COVID-19 listed by TCRdb under 2021. For the wider study: TCR sequence clusters from the two donors were largely donor specific. The cohort was made up of two young adult volunteers, one female and one male, who were previously healthy. In a couple of donors, T-cell clones that expanded and contracted after mild COVID-19 were followed by sequencing TCRalpha and TCRbeta repertoires longitudinally. What the work shows at the level of the full study, not this receptor alone: Contracting CD4+ clones were found mainly in CM and EM memory subsets, while CD8+ clones were enriched in EMRA. Some responding clones were detected in pre-infection memory, suggesting pre-existing cross-reactive memory T cells joined the SARS-CoV-2 response. The study covered only two mild cases, and larger cohorts including severe cases with pre-infection samples were considered necessary. Clones contracting from day 15 to 85 had balanced CD4/CD8 phenotypes, while a second wave expanding from day 15 to 37 was biased towards CD4+. Whether the second-wave clones peaking on day 37 were SARS-CoV-2 specific was not confirmed.

Ficoll-Paque density gradient centrifugation was the method used to isolate PBMCs. Reads for this sample came from an Illumina NovaSeq 6000. cDNA libraries for TCRalpha and TCRbeta were prepared by 5'RACE using constant-segment primers, with sample barcodes and unique molecular identifiers added. RNA was extracted from every sample with Trizol reagent. The libraries were amplified in two PCR steps, and the second step added a second sample barcode and Illumina TruSeq adapters. Libraries were sequenced on an Illumina NovaSeq with 2 x 150 bp paired-end reads. As for how the authors treated the data: The reads were demultiplexed and collapsed into UMI-guided consensus sequences using migec v1.2.7. Using mixcr v2.1.11, UMI consensuses were aligned to TRA and TRB V and J templates and then assembled into clonotypes. A clonotype was counted as expanded or contracted only when both edgeR and NoisET called the clonotype significant, with the noise models trained on biological replicates. For edgeR calls, the cutoffs were a false discovery rate-adjusted p below 0.01 and a log2 fold-change threshold of 1. As an exploratory analysis of dynamics, max-normalized trajectories of the 1000 most abundant clonotypes were examined with PCA combined with hierarchical clustering. Separately sequenced CD4+ and CD8+ repertoires were used to assign a CD4 or CD8 phenotype to each responding clone. The raw public data were reprocessed by TCRdb itself: fastp quality trimming at Q25, MiXCR clonotype calling, in-frame beta chains only. Rows merge per CDR3 protein into single entries with the most common DNA and genes. These V and J calls are TCRdb output, not the study's own analysis. The sample table contains roughly 450,000 distinct CDR3 sequences; only one count was recorded for approximately 18% of them. The ten largest make up more than 9% of the sample.

This clonotype was seen more than once but under ten times. Its binding antigen is unknown. Base qualities are missing; no much larger clone stands one base away. The receptor's source is an adult woman who had mild COVID-19 (a few samples of this study predate the infection). The sample titles of this study are shuffled in the database, so cell type and time point are left out; the donor was told from shared clones. The material sequenced was PBMCs or a T cell subset sorted from them (not recorded which).

The nucleotide sequence is given as TGCAGTGCTAGAGTTTGGGGGACTAGTAATGAGCAGTTCTTC. Protein translation: CSARVWGTSNEQFF. Recombination linked TRBV20-1 to TRBJ2-1, with TRBD2 matching 8 junction bases. Relative to germline, V is missing 1 base and J is missing 7 bases, with 6 bases of the junction outside any gene match. The CDR3 sequence holds 14 residues, the cysteine and phenylalanine included. Left in the record is the CDR3 DNA by itself, 42 bases read in frame from the first base. According to the germline V gene (reference sequence), CDR1 reads DFQATT and CDR2 reads SNEGSKA.